This T cell receptor (beta chain) appears in the sequencing data of a study of blood T cell repertoires in COVID-19 (TCRdb year 2020). Regarding the complete study: The collaborator samples originated in the United States, Italy and Spain and spanned the acute and convalescent phases of COVID-19. The prospective study material was composed of cDNA or gDNA derived from T cells, B-cell-depleted T cells, or PBMCs. Deeply sampled blood TCRbeta repertoires from subjects exposed to, actively infected with, or recovered from COVID-19 were included in the dataset. The repertoires were made available in a free public database intended to serve as a resource for research on the immune response to SARS-CoV-2. Samples were obtained from the ongoing ImmuneRACE study (first 160 participants) and from 1,254 subjects provided by 6 global collaborators. The sample metadata nearly always contained a de-identified subject ID, COVID-19 status, age in years and sex. Where available, HLA class I and class II types were taken from metadata supplied by the sample provider and were not determined by assay-based typing.

Taken from cysteine to phenylalanine, the CDR3 has 14 residues. CDR3 DNA is the only sequence kept; it has 42 bases, read in frame from the first base. Trimmed from V: 5 bases; trimmed from J: 8 bases; junction bases lacking a gene match: 14. The germline V gene (reference sequence) yields GTSNPN for CDR1 and SVGIG for CDR2. The immunoSEQ Assay, a bias-controlled multiplex PCR, was used to amplify TCRbeta CDR3 regions from genomic DNA. As for the authors' bioinformatics: The number of nucleated cells in each sample was estimated by amplification of reference gene primers within the assay. To quantify the absolute abundance of each unique TCRbeta CDR3 rearrangement, sequence reads were collapsed and filtered. For each sample, productive Simpson clonality was calculated by taking the square root of Simpson's diversity index across productive rearrangements. Not all clones reach the TCRdb copy of this immuneACCESS table, which keeps in-frame sequences only. Checked studies attribute under half of the gap to unresolved V genes and leave the rest unexplained. The V and J calls and the clone size are those of that table, but D and trimming were determined from the DNA. This sample is represented by 120,000 to 150,000 clones; about 85% of them were singletons. The top ten constitute about 3% of the sample.

The sample holds one count of this clone. Its cognate antigen has yet to be identified. Base qualities are not provided; no much larger clone lies one nucleotide away. Whole blood was collected in K2EDTA tubes by collaborating institutions according to the institutions' own protocols. For TCRbeta analysis, collaborators shipped samples as frozen whole blood, isolated PBMCs, or DNA extracted from either of those sample types. Overall study outcomes, separate from this receptor: The quantity of clinical and demographic metadata differed by source and by participant and was supplied without curation.

Recombination connected TRBV30 to TRBJ1-2, with 7 bases matching TRBD1. This TCR was recovered from a woman in her thirties or forties with active or convalescent COVID-19. Sequenced material: peripheral blood. The CDR3 protein: CAWVVSGGSEGYTF. The DNA reads TGTGCCTGGGTGGTGTCAGGGGGGTCGGAAGGCTACACCTTC.